This is a list of T cell receptor beta chains from one sample in a study of shared clonotypes between healthy human individuals. Measured with immunoSEQ multiplex PCR; TCRdb has only the in-frame clones, and not every one. The data contain more than 2 million clones, approximately 94% of them singletons. The sample consisted of naive CD4+ T cells sorted from blood. These TCRs come from a man between 18 and 35 years old in good health. Both conserved end residues are trimmed from each CDR3. Fields, in order: D gene, V gene, CDR3 protein. D genes are given only for firm matches.

d_gene: NA
v_gene: TRBV6-5
CDR3aa: ASSLGLNTEAF

d_gene: NA
v_gene: TRBV11-2
CDR3aa: ASSFTPNTGELF

d_gene: NA
v_gene: TRBV7-8
CDR3aa: ASSLGDFGEKLF

d_gene: NA
v_gene: TRBV11-2
CDR3aa: ASSYDGSYGYT

d_gene: TRBD1
v_gene: TRBV5-4
CDR3aa: ASSPRSGTGVYEQY

d_gene: NA
v_gene: TRBV6-1
CDR3aa: ASSHRTRPEAF

d_gene: NA
v_gene: TRBV29-1
CDR3aa: SVVGGTEAF

d_gene: TRBD1
v_gene: TRBV12-5
CDR3aa: ASGLSTGGTPEKLF

d_gene: TRBD2
v_gene: TRBV5-1
CDR3aa: ASSEWTSGAGELF

d_gene: TRBD2
v_gene: TRBV6-1
CDR3aa: ASTGLAGGEQF

d_gene: TRBD1
v_gene: TRBV5-1
CDR3aa: ASSLGPDRAGYT

d_gene: NA
v_gene: TRBV7-3
CDR3aa: ASSSGPGMGELF

d_gene: TRBD1
v_gene: TRBV5-5
CDR3aa: ASSFPGTGDYEQY

d_gene: NA
v_gene: TRBV5-1
CDR3aa: ASRRAIGAGTGLRNEQF

d_gene: NA
v_gene: TRBV27
CDR3aa: ASSRWGTEAF

d_gene: TRBD2
v_gene: TRBV7-9
CDR3aa: ASRTLERDHEQY

d_gene: NA
v_gene: TRBV30
CDR3aa: AVGRVRLTNEKLF

d_gene: NA
v_gene: TRBV9
CDR3aa: ASSVAVSSYNEQF

d_gene: NA
v_gene: TRBV28
CDR3aa: ASTGPNTGELF

d_gene: NA
v_gene: TRBV7-6
CDR3aa: ASSLISAGNTIY

d_gene: NA
v_gene: TRBV6-5
CDR3aa: ASSYNLNTEAF

d_gene: NA
v_gene: TRBV11-2
CDR3aa: ASSQNYNEQF

d_gene: TRBD1
v_gene: TRBV5-1
CDR3aa: ASSSGQGNQPQH

d_gene: TRBD2
v_gene: TRBV5-1
CDR3aa: ASSFRLGGSSYNEQF

d_gene: TRBD1
v_gene: TRBV5-1
CDR3aa: ASSSAGTAGANVLT

d_gene: TRBD2
v_gene: TRBV9
CDR3aa: ASSVDPLGLAELNTQY

d_gene: NA
v_gene: TRBV6-5
CDR3aa: ASSLQGQGFWEQY

d_gene: NA
v_gene: TRBV6-5
CDR3aa: ASRGGEDEKLF

d_gene: TRBD1
v_gene: TRBV6-4
CDR3aa: ASSWGQGSNTGELF

d_gene: TRBD2
v_gene: TRBV4-1
CDR3aa: ASSPGTLAGERNEQF

d_gene: TRBD2
v_gene: TRBV11-2
CDR3aa: ASSPGLAGGAYEQF

d_gene: NA
v_gene: TRBV6-1
CDR3aa: ASAPYQSGEQY

d_gene: TRBD1
v_gene: TRBV2
CDR3aa: ASTGHRGANEKLF

d_gene: NA
v_gene: TRBV5-1
CDR3aa: ASSLASAATKSYEQY

d_gene: TRBD1
v_gene: TRBV5-6
CDR3aa: ASSLGGGAPGEQF

d_gene: NA
v_gene: TRBV7-3
CDR3aa: ASSIQGSTEAF

d_gene: TRBD1
v_gene: TRBV18
CDR3aa: ASSPRQGYNEQF

d_gene: NA
v_gene: TRBV19
CDR3aa: ASSLGTLDIQY

d_gene: NA
v_gene: TRBV5-6
CDR3aa: ASSLARGPSTETQY

d_gene: NA
v_gene: TRBV6-4
CDR3aa: ASSLDRGAAEAF

d_gene: TRBD2
v_gene: TRBV9
CDR3aa: ASSAGSSGHSYEQY

d_gene: NA
v_gene: TRBV6-6
CDR3aa: ASSSLLTGIPSPLH

d_gene: NA
v_gene: TRBV18
CDR3aa: ASSPYAGYEQY

d_gene: TRBD1
v_gene: TRBV28
CDR3aa: ASSLGSRGRDEQY

d_gene: TRBD1
v_gene: TRBV4-3
CDR3aa: ASSQRGQGKETQY

d_gene: TRBD1
v_gene: TRBV5-8
CDR3aa: ASSFTDRGFVLAKNIQY

d_gene: TRBD2
v_gene: TRBV11-3
CDR3aa: ASSFSGGAWNEQF

d_gene: TRBD1
v_gene: TRBV10-1
CDR3aa: ASSPGTGTYEQY

d_gene: TRBD2
v_gene: TRBV5-1
CDR3aa: ASSLGLAGTNEQF

d_gene: NA
v_gene: TRBV11-2
CDR3aa: ASSRVGVIAPDTQY

d_gene: TRBD1
v_gene: TRBV6-6
CDR3aa: ASSYPGQGDYEQY

d_gene: NA
v_gene: TRBV7-2
CDR3aa: ASSLGLGNVPSPLH

d_gene: NA
v_gene: TRBV5-8
CDR3aa: ASTVSRGNTIY

d_gene: TRBD1
v_gene: TRBV5-1
CDR3aa: ASSLGQGGNIQY

d_gene: NA
v_gene: TRBV28
CDR3aa: ASSPGPTNGYT

d_gene: NA
v_gene: TRBV7-9
CDR3aa: ASSLAGQAHKN

d_gene: TRBD1
v_gene: TRBV29-1
CDR3aa: SVEGTAVPSDTQY

d_gene: NA
v_gene: TRBV11-2
CDR3aa: ASKNNYGYT

d_gene: TRBD2
v_gene: TRBV4-2
CDR3aa: ASSQGGTSGSIETQY

d_gene: NA
v_gene: TRBV5-1
CDR3aa: ATSTGTQETQY